This TCR beta chain was recorded in a study of cytomegalovirus exposure and HLA in healthy donors. Overall study results and limits: TCR association rates varied by HLA locus in a later analysis, with DRB1 highest and HLA-C lowest. In a later analysis, productive TCRs from donors in an Asian-associated ancestry cluster reportedly carried fewer N-insertions than the cohort mean.

Points on this clone: The target antigen is unknown.

The CDR3 totals 13 residues. The V end was cut by 7 bases, the J end by 8 bases, with 17 bases between. CDR1 and CDR2 (germline): LNHDA, SQIVND (reference sequence). A multiplex PCR was run with 60 Vbeta primers and 13 Jbeta primers. Sequencing was performed with immunoSEQ multiplex PCR; in TCRdb, only in-frame clones are kept and a portion is missing. The sample includes more than 90,000 clones, roughly four fifths of them seen just once. The receptor was derived from a man aged 50 to 59 in good health and CMV-seronegative. The sequenced sample was PBMCs. This chain connects TRBV19 to TRBJ1-1; D unresolved. CDR3 sequence: CASIGSPRSEAFF. The DNA of the CDR3 is TGTGCCAGTATCGGGTCTCCCCGGAGCGAAGCTTTCTTT.